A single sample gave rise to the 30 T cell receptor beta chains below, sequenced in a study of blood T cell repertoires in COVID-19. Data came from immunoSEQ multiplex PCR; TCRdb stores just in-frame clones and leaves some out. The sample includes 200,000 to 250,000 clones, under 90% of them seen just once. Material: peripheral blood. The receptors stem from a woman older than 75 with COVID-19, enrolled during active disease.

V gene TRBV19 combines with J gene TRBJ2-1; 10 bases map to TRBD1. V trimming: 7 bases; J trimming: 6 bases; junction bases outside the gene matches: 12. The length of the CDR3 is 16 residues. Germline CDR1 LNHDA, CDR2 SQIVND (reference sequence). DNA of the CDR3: TGTGCCAGTACCTCCATGGGACAGGGGTATGGCAATGAGCAGTTCTTC. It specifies CASTSMGQGYGNEQFF. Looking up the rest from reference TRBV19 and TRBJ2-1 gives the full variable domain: DGGITQSPKYLFRKEGQNVTLSCEQNLNHDAMYWYRQDPGQGLRLIYYSQIVNDFQKGDIAEGYSVSREKKESFPLTVTSAQKNPTAFYLCASTSMGQGYGNEQFFGPGTRLTVL.

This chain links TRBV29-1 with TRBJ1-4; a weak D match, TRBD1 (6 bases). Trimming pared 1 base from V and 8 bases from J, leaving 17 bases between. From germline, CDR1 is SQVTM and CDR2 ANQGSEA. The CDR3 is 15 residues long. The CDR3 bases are TGCAGCGTTGAAGCTTTGGGGGCGCTGGGAGAAAAACTGTTTTTT. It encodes CSVEALGALGEKLFF.

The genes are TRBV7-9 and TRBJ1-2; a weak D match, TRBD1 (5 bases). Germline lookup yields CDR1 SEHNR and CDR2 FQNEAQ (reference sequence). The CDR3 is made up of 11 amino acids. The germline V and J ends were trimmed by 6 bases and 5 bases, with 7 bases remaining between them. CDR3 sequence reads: CASSSGYGYTF. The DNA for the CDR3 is TGTGCCAGCAGTTCAGGGTATGGCTACACCTTC.

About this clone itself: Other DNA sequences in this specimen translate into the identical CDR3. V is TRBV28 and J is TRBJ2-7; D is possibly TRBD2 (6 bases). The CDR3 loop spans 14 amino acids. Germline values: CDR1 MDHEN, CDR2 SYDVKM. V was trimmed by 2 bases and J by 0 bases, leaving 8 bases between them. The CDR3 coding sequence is TGTGCCAGCAGTTTACTAGCGAGCTCCTACGAGCAGTACTTC. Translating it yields CASSLLASSYEQYF.

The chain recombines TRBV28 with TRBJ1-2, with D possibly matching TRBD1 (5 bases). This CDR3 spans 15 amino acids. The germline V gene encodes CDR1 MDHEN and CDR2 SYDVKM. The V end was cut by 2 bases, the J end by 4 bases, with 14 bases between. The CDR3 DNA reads TGTGCCAGCAGTTTAGGAGAAGGGGATCTCTATGGCTACACCTTC. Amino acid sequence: CASSLGEGDLYGYTF.

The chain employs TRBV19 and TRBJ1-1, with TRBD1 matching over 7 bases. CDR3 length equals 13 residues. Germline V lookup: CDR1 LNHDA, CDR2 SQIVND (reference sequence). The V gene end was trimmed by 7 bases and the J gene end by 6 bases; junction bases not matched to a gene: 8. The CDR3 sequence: CASTQGLYSEAFF. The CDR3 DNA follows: TGTGCCAGTACACAGGGGCTATATTCTGAAGCTTTCTTT.

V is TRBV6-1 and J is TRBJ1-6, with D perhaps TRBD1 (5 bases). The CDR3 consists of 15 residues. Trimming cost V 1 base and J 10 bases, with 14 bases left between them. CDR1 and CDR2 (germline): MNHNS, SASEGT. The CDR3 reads CASSEGVREGSPLHF. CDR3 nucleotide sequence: TGTGCCAGCAGTGAAGGGGTCAGGGAGGGCTCACCCCTCCACTTT.

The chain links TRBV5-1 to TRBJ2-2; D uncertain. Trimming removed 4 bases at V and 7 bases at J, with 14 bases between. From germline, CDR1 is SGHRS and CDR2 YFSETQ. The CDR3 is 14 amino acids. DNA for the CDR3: TGCGCCAGCAGCCCGCTAGAGGTTGGCGGGGAGCTGTTTTTT. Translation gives CASSPLEVGGELFF.

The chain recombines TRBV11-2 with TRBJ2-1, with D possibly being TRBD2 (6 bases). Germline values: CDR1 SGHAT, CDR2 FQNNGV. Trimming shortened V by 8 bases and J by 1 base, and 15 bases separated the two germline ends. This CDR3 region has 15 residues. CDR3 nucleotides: TGTGCCAGCCGTTATTATGGGGGGTCCTACAATGAGCAGTTCTTC. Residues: CASRYYGGSYNEQFF. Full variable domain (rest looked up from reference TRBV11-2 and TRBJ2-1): EAGVAQSPRYKIIEKRQSVAFWCNPISGHATLYWYQQILGQGPKLLIQFQNNGVVDDSQLPKDRFSAERLKGVDSTLKIQPAKLEDSAVYLCASRYYGGSYNEQFFGPGTRLTVL.

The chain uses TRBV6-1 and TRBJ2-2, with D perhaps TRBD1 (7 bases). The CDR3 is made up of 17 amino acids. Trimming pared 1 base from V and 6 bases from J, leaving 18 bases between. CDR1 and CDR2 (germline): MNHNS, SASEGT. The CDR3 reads CASSEGDRVEGAGELFF. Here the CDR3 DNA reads TGTGCCAGCAGTGAAGGCGACAGGGTGGAGGGAGCCGGGGAGCTGTTTTTT.

CDR3 nucleotides: TGCGCCAGCAGCTGGACGGACAGGATCTCTGGCTACACCTTC. As protein: CASSWTDRISGYTF. The rearrangement links TRBV5-1 to TRBJ1-2, with 7 bases identical to TRBD1. In germline, CDR1 is SGHRS, CDR2 YFSETQ. After removal of 3 bases from V and 7 bases from J, the junction contained 9 bases not matched to a gene. The CDR3 is 14 amino acids.

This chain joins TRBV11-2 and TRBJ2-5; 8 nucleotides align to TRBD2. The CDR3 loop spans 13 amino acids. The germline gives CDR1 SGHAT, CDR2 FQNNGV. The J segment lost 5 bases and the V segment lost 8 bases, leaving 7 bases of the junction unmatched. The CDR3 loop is CASSVSGMETQYF. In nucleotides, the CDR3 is TGTGCCAGCTCCGTTAGCGGGATGGAGACCCAGTACTTC.

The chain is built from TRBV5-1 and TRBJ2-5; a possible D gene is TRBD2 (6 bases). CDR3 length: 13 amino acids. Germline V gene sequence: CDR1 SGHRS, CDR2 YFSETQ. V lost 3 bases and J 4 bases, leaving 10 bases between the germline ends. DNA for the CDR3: TGCGCCAGCAGCTCAACTAGCCTAGAGACCCAGTACTTC. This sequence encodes CASSSTSLETQYF.

The CDR3 nucleotides are TGTGCCAGCGGGGACAGGGGTTCCTACGAGCAGTACTTC. Translation: CASGDRGSYEQYF. The chain couples TRBV5-6 to TRBJ2-7; 10 bases match TRBD1. The CDR3 spans 13 residues. V lost 7 bases to trimming and J lost 1 base; unmatched junction nucleotides: 2. The germline V gene has CDR1 SGHDT and CDR2 YYEEEE. The full variable domain, with the rest looked up from reference TRBV5-6 and TRBJ2-7, is DAGVTQSPTHLIKTRGQQVTLRCSPKSGHDTVSWYQQALGQGPQFIFQYYEEEERQRGNFPDRFSGHQFPNYSSELNVNALLLGDSALYLCASGDRGSYEQYFGPGTRLTVT.

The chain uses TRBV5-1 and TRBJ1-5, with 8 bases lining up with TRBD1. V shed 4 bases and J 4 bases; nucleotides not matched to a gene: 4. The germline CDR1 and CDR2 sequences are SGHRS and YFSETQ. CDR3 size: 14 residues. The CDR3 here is CASSATGGNQPQHF. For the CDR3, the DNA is TGCGCCAGCAGCGCTACAGGGGGGAATCAGCCCCAGCATTTT. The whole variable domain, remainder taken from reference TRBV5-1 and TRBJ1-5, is KAGVTQTPRYLIKTRGQQVTLSCSPISGHRSVSWYQQTPGQGLQFLFEYFSETQRNKGNFPGRFSGRQFSNSRSEMNVSTLELGDSALYLCASSATGGNQPQHFGDGTRLSIL.

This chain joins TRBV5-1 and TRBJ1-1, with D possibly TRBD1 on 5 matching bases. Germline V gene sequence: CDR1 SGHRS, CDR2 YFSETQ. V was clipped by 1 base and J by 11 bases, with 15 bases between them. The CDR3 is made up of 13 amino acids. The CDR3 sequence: CASSLKQDTVAFF. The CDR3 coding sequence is TGCGCCAGCAGCTTGAAACAGGATACCGTGGCTTTCTTT.

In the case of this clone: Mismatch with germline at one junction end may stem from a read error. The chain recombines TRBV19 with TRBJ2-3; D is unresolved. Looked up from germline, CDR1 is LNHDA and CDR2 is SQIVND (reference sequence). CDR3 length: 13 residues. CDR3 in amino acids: CLHPGGSTDTQYF. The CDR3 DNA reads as TGCCTCCACCCCGGCGGTAGCACAGATACGCAGTATTTT. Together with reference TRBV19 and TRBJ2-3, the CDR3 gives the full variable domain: DGGITQSPKYLFRKEGQNVTLSCEQNLNHDAMYWYRQDPGQGLRLIYYSQIVNDFQKGDIAEGYSVSREKKESFPLTVTSAQKNPTAFYLCLHPGGSTDTQYFGPGTRLTVL.

This CDR3 reads CASSQIPGQGAAFF. In nucleotides, the CDR3 is TGTGCCAGCAGCCAGATCCCGGGACAGGGAGCAGCTTTCTTT. The V call is TRBV3-1 (or the pseudogene TRBV3-2), the J call TRBJ1-1; 9 bases match TRBD1. Germline assignment: CDR1 LGHDT and CDR2 YNNKEL (reference sequence). The CDR3 is 14 amino acids. The junction had 9 bases not matched to a gene; V was cut back by 3 bases and J by 10 bases.

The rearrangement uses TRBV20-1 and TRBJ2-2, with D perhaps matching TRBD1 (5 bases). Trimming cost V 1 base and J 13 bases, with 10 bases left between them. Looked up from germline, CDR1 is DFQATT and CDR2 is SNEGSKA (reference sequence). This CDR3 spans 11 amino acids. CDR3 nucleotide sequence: TGCAGTGCTAGAGCGCAGGGCGGGCTGTTTTTT. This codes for CSARAQGGLFF.

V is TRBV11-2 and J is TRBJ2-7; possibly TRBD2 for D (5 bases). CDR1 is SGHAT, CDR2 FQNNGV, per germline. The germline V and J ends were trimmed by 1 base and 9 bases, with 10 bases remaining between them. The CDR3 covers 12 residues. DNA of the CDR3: TGTGCCAGCAGCTTAGCCGGAGGAGGGCAGTACTTC. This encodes CASSLAGGGQYF.

CDR3: CASSPRRDGETQYF. DNA of the CDR3: TGTGCCAGCAGCCCCCGCAGGGATGGGGAGACCCAGTACTTC. The chain is built from TRBV11-2 and TRBJ2-5; perhaps TRBD1 as D (5 bases). Germline lookup yields CDR1 SGHAT and CDR2 FQNNGV. The CDR3 length is 14 residues. With 5 bases removed from V and 5 bases from J, the gap between germline ends came to 15 bases.

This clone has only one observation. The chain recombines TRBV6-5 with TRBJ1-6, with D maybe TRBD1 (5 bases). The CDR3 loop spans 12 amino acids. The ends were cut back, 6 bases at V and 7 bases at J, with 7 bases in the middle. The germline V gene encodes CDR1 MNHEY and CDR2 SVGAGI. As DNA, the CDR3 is TGTGCCAGCAGCAGGGCGAATTCACCCCTCCACTTT. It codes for CASSRANSPLHF.

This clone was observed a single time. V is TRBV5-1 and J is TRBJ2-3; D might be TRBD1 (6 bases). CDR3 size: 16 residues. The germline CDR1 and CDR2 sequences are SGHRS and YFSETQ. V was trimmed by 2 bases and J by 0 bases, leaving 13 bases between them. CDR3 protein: CASSFERGTSTDTQYF. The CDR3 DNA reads TGCGCCAGCAGCTTCGAGAGGGGGACGAGCACAGATACGCAGTATTTT.

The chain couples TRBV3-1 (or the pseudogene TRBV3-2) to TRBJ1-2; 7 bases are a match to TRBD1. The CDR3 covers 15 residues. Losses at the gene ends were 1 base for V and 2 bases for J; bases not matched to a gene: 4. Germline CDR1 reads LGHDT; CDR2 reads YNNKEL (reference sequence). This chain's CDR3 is CASSQVGGQNYGYTF. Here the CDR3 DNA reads TGTGCCAGCAGCCAAGTAGGGGGCCAGAACTATGGCTACACCTTC.

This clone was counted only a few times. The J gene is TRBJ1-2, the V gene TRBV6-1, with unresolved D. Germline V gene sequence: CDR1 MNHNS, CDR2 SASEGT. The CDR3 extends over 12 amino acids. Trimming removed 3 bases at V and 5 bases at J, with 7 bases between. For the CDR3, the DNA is TGTGCCAGCAGTGATGGGCCATATGGCTACACCTTC. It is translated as CASSDGPYGYTF.

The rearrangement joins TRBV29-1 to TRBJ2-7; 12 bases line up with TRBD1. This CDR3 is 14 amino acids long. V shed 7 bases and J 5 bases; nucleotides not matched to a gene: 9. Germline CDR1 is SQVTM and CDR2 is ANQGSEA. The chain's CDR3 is CSAQGQGAPHEQYF. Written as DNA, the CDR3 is TGCAGCGCCCAGGGACAGGGGGCCCCCCACGAGCAGTACTTC.

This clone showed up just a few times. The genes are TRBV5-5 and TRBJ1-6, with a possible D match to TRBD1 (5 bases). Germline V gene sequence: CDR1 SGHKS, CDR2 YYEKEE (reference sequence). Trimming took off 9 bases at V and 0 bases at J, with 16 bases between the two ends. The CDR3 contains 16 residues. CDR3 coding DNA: TGTGCCACTGGACACTATAGGAGCTCCTATAATTCACCCCTCCACTTT. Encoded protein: CATGHYRSSYNSPLHF.

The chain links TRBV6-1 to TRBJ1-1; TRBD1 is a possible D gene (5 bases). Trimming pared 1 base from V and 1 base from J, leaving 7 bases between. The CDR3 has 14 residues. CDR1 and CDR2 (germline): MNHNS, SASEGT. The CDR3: CASSEGQPNTEAFF. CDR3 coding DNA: TGTGCCAGCAGTGAAGGACAGCCGAACACTGAAGCTTTCTTT.

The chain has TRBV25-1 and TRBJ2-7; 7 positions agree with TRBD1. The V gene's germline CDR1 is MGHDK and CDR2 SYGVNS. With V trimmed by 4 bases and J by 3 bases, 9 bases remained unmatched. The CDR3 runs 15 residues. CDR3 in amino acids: CASSATGILGYEQYF. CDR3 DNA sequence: TGTGCCAGCAGTGCGACAGGGATCCTTGGCTACGAGCAGTACTTC.

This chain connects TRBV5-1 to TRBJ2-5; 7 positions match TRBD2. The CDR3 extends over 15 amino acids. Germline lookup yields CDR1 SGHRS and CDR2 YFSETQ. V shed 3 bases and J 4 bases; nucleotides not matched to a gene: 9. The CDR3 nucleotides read TGCGCCAGCAGCTCCAGCCGTGGGGGGGGAGAGACCCAGTACTTC. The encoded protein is CASSSSRGGGETQYF. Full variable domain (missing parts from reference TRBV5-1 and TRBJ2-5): KAGVTQTPRYLIKTRGQQVTLSCSPISGHRSVSWYQQTPGQGLQFLFEYFSETQRNKGNFPGRFSGRQFSNSRSEMNVSTLELGDSALYLCASSSSRGGGETQYFGPGTRLLVL.